Following are 17 T cell receptor beta chains from one sample sequenced in a study of blood T cell repertoires in COVID-19. Sequencing was performed with immunoSEQ multiplex PCR; in TCRdb, only in-frame clones are kept and a portion is missing. The data hold 150,000 to 200,000 clones, with approximately 80% observed a single time. What was sequenced was peripheral blood. These receptors all come from a woman of 80 years or more with active or convalescent COVID-19.

The rearrangement links TRBV10-3 to TRBJ2-2; weak D call: TRBD2 (6 bases). The CDR3 consists of 15 residues. The germline CDR1 and CDR2 sequences are ENHRY and SYGVKD. The CDR3 nucleotides read TGTGTCTCGCGGGATGGGGCTACGAACACCGGGGAGCTGTTTTTT. Encoded protein: CVSRDGATNTGELFF.

CDR3 bases: TGTGCCTGGAGTTCCAACCGGGACAGGGGGCGGATTGGCTACACCTTC. Amino acids: CAWSSNRDRGRIGYTF. The chain links TRBV30 to TRBJ1-2, with 12 bases aligning to TRBD1. The CDR3 is 16 residues long. Per the germline V gene, CDR1 is GTSNPN and CDR2 is SVGIG (reference sequence). V was clipped by 2 bases and J by 7 bases; unmatched bases: 11.

The V and J genes are TRBV6-1 and TRBJ1-6; D gene unclear. The V end was cut by 0 bases, the J end by 10 bases, with 13 bases between. CDR1 is MNHNS, CDR2 SASEGT, per germline. This CDR3 has 15 amino acids. In DNA, the CDR3 is TGTGCCAGCAGTGAAGCTGGAGGGAGAGGCTCACCCCTCCACTTT. It codes for CASSEAGGRGSPLHF.

This clone was seen just once. This chain connects TRBV15 to TRBJ2-1; 7 bases fit TRBD2. The junction had 2 bases not matched to a gene; V was cut back by 0 bases and J by 6 bases. Germline V gene lookup returns CDR1 LNHNV and CDR2 YYDKDF (reference sequence). This CDR3 region has 14 residues. DNA for the CDR3: TGTGCCACCAGCAGAGAGGGGGGGGGCAATGAGCAGTTCTTC. Residues: CATSREGGGNEQFF.

In this sample, this clone turned up a few times. CDR3 in amino acids: CASSFTGAGETQYF. DNA of the CDR3: TGTGCCAGCAGTTTTACAGGTGCAGGAGAGACCCAGTACTTC. The genes are TRBV27 and TRBJ2-5, with D possibly matching TRBD1 (5 bases). Germline V gene data show CDR1 as MNHEY and CDR2 as SMNVEV (reference sequence). The CDR3 contains 14 residues. V was shortened by 3 bases and J by 4 bases, with 12 bases between the two germline ends.

This chain uses TRBV11-2 with TRBJ2-5; possibly TRBD1 for D (6 bases). Germline lookup yields CDR1 SGHAT and CDR2 FQNNGV. The CDR3 consists of 14 residues. The ends were cut back, 5 bases at V and 1 base at J, with 11 bases in the middle. The CDR3 DNA sequence: TGTGCCAGCAGCCTACAGGGAGCCCAAGAGACCCAGTACTTC. This encodes CASSLQGAQETQYF. The entire variable domain, with the rest obtained from reference TRBV11-2 and TRBJ2-5, is as follows: EAGVAQSPRYKIIEKRQSVAFWCNPISGHATLYWYQQILGQGPKLLIQFQNNGVVDDSQLPKDRFSAERLKGVDSTLKIQPAKLEDSAVYLCASSLQGAQETQYFGPGTRLLVL.

CDR3 sequence: CASSVGLAGPDTQYF. The CDR3 region has the DNA TGTGCCAGCAGCGTAGGACTAGCGGGGCCAGATACGCAGTATTTT. The genes are TRBV9 and TRBJ2-3, with TRBD2 matching 11 bases. The CDR3 is 15 amino acids. V lost 0 bases to trimming and J lost 4 bases; unmatched junction nucleotides: 1. The germline V gene encodes CDR1 SGDLS and CDR2 YYNGEE.

This rearrangement joins TRBV5-1 to TRBJ2-5; D gene uncertain. The ends were cut back, 2 bases at V and 4 bases at J, with 3 bases in the middle. CDR3 length equals 11 residues. Per the germline V gene, CDR1 is SGHRS and CDR2 is YFSETQ. The CDR3 nucleotides are TGCGCCAGCAGCTTCGGAGAGACCCAGTACTTC. Its protein is CASSFGETQYF.

The rearrangement uses TRBV30 and TRBJ1-3; the match to TRBD1 covers 9 bases. From germline, CDR1 is GTSNPN and CDR2 SVGIG (reference sequence). This CDR3 region has 15 residues. The V gene end was trimmed by 3 bases and the J gene end by 2 bases; junction bases not matched to a gene: 5. CDR3 loop: CAWSAYRGPGNTIYF. The CDR3 nucleotides read TGTGCCTGGAGCGCCTACAGGGGGCCTGGAAACACCATATATTTT.

V usage is TRBV11-3 and J usage is TRBJ1-2, with D perhaps TRBD1 (5 bases). Germline lookup yields CDR1 SGHNT and CDR2 YENEEA. The V and J ends lost 5 bases and 1 base respectively, with 11 bases between them. CDR3 length: 14 residues. The CDR3 coding sequence is TGTGCCAGCAGCCGATCCAGGGATAACTATGGCTACACCTTC. This encodes CASSRSRDNYGYTF.

The rearrangement joins TRBV7-2 to TRBJ1-1; D is possibly TRBD1 (5 bases). Germline loops: CDR1 SGHTA, CDR2 FQGNSA. V was trimmed by 4 bases and J by 2 bases, leaving 14 bases between them. This CDR3 is 15 amino acids long. For the CDR3, the DNA is TGTGCCAGCAGCTCAGGGATAATGACAAACACTGAAGCTTTCTTT. Translation gives CASSSGIMTNTEAFF. Full variable domain (missing parts from reference TRBV7-2 and TRBJ1-1): GAGVSQSPSNKVTEKGKDVELRCDPISGHTALYWYRQSLGQGLEFLIYFQGNSAPDKSGLPSDRFSAERTGGSVSTLTIQRTQQEDSAVYLCASSSGIMTNTEAFFGQGTRLTVV.

The V gene is TRBV7-9, the J gene TRBJ1-1; 7 nucleotides line up with TRBD1. The CDR3 has 15 amino acids. CDR1 and CDR2 (germline): SEHNR, FQNEAQ (reference sequence). V shed 2 bases and J 4 bases; nucleotides not matched to a gene: 7. The CDR3 protein is CASSLMRPGGTEAFF. The DNA for the CDR3 is TGTGCCAGCAGCTTAATGCGGCCAGGGGGCACTGAAGCTTTCTTT.

The V call is TRBV5-1, the J call TRBJ1-1; D may be TRBD1 (6 bases). CDR3 length: 15 residues. CDR1 SGHRS and CDR2 YFSETQ come from the germline V gene. The V gene lost 3 bases and the J gene lost 7 bases, with 19 bases spanning the gap. The CDR3 protein is CASSSSQGFGGEAFF. In DNA form, the CDR3 reads TGCGCCAGCAGCTCGTCACAGGGTTTTGGTGGTGAAGCTTTCTTT.

This chain uses TRBV27 with TRBJ1-2; the D gene is possibly TRBD1 (6 bases). The CDR3 has 15 amino acids. V was cut by 8 bases and J by 0 bases, with 16 bases left in between. The V gene's germline CDR1 is MNHEY and CDR2 SMNVEV (reference sequence). CDR3 loop: CASGPGGRANYGYTF. CDR3 nucleotide sequence: TGTGCCAGCGGGCCGGGGGGCAGAGCTAACTATGGCTACACCTTC.

The chain couples TRBV27 to TRBJ2-5; maybe TRBD1 (6 bases). The CDR3 covers 15 residues. Looked up from germline, CDR1 is MNHEY and CDR2 is SMNVEV (reference sequence). V lost 3 bases and J 5 bases, leaving 16 bases between the germline ends. As DNA, the CDR3 is TGTGCCAGCAGTTTCTCTCCCAGGGGCCGGGAGACCCAGTACTTC. This codes for CASSFSPRGRETQYF.

The chain joins TRBV18 to TRBJ2-7, with 15 nucleotides matching TRBD2. Unmatched junction bases numbered 5, after V lost 3 bases and J lost 2 bases. There are 17 residues in the CDR3. Germline assignment: CDR1 KGHSH and CDR2 LQKENI. CDR3 protein: CASSPPGLAGGTYEQYF. CDR3 nucleotides: TGTGCCAGCTCACCGCCGGGACTAGCGGGGGGAACCTACGAGCAGTACTTC.

The rearrangement links TRBV12-1 to TRBJ2-1; the DNA was not compared with TRBD1, the D call given in the table. TRBV12-1 corresponds to a pseudogene. The CDR3 consists of 17 residues. CDR3 sequence: CASSFGPPRGSYNEQFF. The DNA for the CDR3 is TGTGCCAGCAGCTTTGGTCCGCCCAGGGGCTCCTACAATGAGCAGTTCTTC.